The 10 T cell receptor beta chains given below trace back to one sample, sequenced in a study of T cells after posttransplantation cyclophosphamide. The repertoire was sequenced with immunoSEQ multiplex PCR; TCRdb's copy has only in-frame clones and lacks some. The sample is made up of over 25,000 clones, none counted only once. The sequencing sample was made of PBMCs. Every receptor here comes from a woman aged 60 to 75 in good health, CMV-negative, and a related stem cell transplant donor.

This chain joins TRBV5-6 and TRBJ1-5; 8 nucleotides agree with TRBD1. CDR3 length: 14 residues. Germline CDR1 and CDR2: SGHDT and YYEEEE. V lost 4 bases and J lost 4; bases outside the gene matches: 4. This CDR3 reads CASSPWTGNQPQHF. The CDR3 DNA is TGTGCCAGCAGCCCCTGGACAGGGAATCAGCCCCAGCATTTT.

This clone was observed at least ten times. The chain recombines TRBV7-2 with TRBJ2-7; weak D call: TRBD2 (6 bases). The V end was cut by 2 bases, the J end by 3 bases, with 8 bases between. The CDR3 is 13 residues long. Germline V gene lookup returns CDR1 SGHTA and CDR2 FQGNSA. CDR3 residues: CASSLRGLYEQYF. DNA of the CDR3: TGTGCCAGCAGCTTAAGGGGACTCTACGAGCAGTACTTC.

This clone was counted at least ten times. The DNA for the CDR3 is TGTGCCAGCAGTCCACGGACAGGGTTTTACTACGAGCAGTACTTC. It encodes CASSPRTGFYYEQYF. This sequence joins TRBV27 and TRBJ2-7; the match to TRBD1 covers 8 bases. Germline CDR1 is MNHEY and CDR2 is SMNVEV (reference sequence). The V and J ends lost 5 bases and 3 bases, in that order; junction bases with no gene match: 9. The CDR3 is made up of 15 amino acids.

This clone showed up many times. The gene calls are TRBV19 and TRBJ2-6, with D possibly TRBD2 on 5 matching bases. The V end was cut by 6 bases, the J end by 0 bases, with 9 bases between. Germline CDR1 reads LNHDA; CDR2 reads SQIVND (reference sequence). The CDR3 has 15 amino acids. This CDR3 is CASREGPSGANVLTF. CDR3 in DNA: TGTGCCAGTAGAGAGGGCCCCTCTGGGGCCAACGTCCTGACTTTC. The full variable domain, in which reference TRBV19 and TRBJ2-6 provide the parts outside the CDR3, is DGGITQSPKYLFRKEGQNVTLSCEQNLNHDAMYWYRQDPGQGLRLIYYSQIVNDFQKGDIAEGYSVSREKKESFPLTVTSAQKNPTAFYLCASREGPSGANVLTFGAGSRLTVL.

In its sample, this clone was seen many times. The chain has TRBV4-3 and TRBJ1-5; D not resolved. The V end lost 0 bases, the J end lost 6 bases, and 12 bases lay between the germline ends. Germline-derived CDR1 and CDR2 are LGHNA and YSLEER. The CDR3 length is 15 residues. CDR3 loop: CASSQDVGFLQPQHF. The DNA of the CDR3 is TGCGCCAGCAGCCAAGATGTGGGCTTCCTTCAGCCCCAGCATTTT.

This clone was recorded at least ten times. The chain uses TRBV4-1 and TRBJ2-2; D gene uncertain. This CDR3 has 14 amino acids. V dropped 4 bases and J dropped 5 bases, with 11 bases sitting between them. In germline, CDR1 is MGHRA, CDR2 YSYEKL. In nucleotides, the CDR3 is TGCGCCAGCAGCCTGCGACATTCGACCGGGGAGCTGTTTTTT. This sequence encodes CASSLRHSTGELFF.

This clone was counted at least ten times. The CDR3 sequence is CAWTDRGLQTNEKLFF. The CDR3 nucleotides are TGTGCCTGGACGGACAGGGGCTTACAGACTAATGAAAAACTGTTTTTT. This rearrangement joins TRBV30 to TRBJ1-4; 9 bases agree with TRBD1. Per germline, CDR1 GTSNPN and CDR2 SVGIG (reference sequence). This CDR3 is 16 amino acids long. The trim removed 4 bases at V and 2 bases at J, leaving 8 bases unmatched.

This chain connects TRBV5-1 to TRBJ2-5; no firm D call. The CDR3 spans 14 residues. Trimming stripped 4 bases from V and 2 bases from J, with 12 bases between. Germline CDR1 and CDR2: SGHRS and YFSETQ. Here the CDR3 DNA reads TGCGCCAGCAGCCTCTACAGAGGACAAGAGACCCAGTACTTC. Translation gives CASSLYRGQETQYF.

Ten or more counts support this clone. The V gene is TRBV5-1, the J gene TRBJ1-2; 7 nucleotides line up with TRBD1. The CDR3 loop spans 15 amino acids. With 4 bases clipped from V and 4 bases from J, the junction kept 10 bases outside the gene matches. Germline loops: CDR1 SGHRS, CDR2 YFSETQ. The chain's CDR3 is CASSPGAGGGYGYTF. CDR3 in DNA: TGCGCCAGCAGCCCGGGTGCAGGGGGAGGCTATGGCTACACCTTC.

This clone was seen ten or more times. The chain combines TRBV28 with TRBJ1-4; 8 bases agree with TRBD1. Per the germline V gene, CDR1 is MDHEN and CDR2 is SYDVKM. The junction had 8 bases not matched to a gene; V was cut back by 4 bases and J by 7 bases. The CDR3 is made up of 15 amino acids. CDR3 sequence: CASSSQGAVGEKLFF. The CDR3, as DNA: TGTGCCAGCAGTTCGCAGGGGGCGGTCGGTGAAAAACTGTTTTTT. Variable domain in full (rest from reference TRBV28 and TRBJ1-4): DVKVTQSSRYLVKRTGEKVFLECVQDMDHENMFWYRQDPGLGLRLIYFSYDVKMKEKGDIPEGYSVSREKKERFSLILESASTNQTSMYLCASSSQGAVGEKLFFGSGTQLSVL.